This T cell receptor (beta chain) was identified in a study of T cell responses to AZD1222 COVID-19 vaccine. Of note for this clone: Its antigen remains unidentified.

TCRdb's table, derived via immunoSEQ multiplex PCR, lists solely in-frame clones and lacks some. Of 120,000 or so clones in the sample, about 90% were seen once. The germline V gene has CDR1 WNHNN and CDR2 SYGVQD (reference sequence). The CDR3 spans 11 residues. V was shortened by 4 bases and J by 4 bases, with 4 bases between the two germline ends. Notes on the study in general: Donors in the cohort were predominantly white British and more often female, and clonal diversity was possibly underestimated. Reportedly, nearly half of unique spike TCRs recognized epitopes outside B.1.351/B.1.1.7 mutations. Among those given AZD1222, only six were seropositive at baseline.

This receptor was identified in an adult in good health. Sequenced here: peripheral blood, sampled on day 0 of AZD1222 vaccination. The chain carries TRBV10-1 and TRBJ1-2, with no clear D. The CDR3 DNA is TGCGCCAGCAGTGCGGTCTATGGCTACACCTTC. It codes for CASSAVYGYTF.